This T cell receptor beta chain was sequenced in a study of blood T cell repertoires in COVID-19. Trimming removed 3 bases at V and 4 bases at J, with 10 bases between. This CDR3 has 14 amino acids. In germline, CDR1 is KGHSH, CDR2 LQKENI. The protocol was immunoSEQ multiplex PCR, while the TCRdb copy is restricted to in-frame clones and leaves out a portion. This sample yields fewer than 700,000 clones, of which less than 90% are seen a single time; 7.5% to 9% belongs to the top ten. This chain links TRBV18 with TRBJ1-5, with D possibly being TRBD1 (5 bases). The sequence was collected from a woman between 45 and 65 years old with COVID-19, enrolled during active disease. Input material: peripheral blood. The DNA of the CDR3 is TGTGCCAGCTCACCGGCAGGGTGGAATCAGCCCCAGCATTTT. Translated: CASSPAGWNQPQHF. The variable domain in full, completed from reference TRBV18 and TRBJ1-5, reads NAGVMQNPRHLVRRRGQEARLRCSPMKGHSHVYWYRQLPEEGLKFMVYLQKENIIDESGMPKERFSAEFPKEGPSILRIQQVVRGDSAAYFCASSPAGWNQPQHFGDGTRLSIL.